This T cell receptor beta chain emerged from a study of beta chain features in type 1 diabetes. Study-wide findings and caveats: Unsettled here was the matter of whether HLA type influences TCRB rearrangement. Amplification by PCR could prefer shorter templates, with the same effect in patients and controls.

The study reverse transcribed the entire isolated RNA, so it sequenced expressed TCRB transcripts. Clones were read by immunoSEQ multiplex PCR, and TCRdb kept only the in-frame ones, dropping some. The table lists under 800,000 clones, about a sixth of them singletons. This clone was seen more than once but under ten times. The antigen remains undetermined. The CDR3 is 15 residues long. Trimming cost V 5 bases and J 3 bases; bases outside gene matches: 3. In germline, CDR1 is SGHTA, CDR2 FQGTGA. The specimen sequenced was naive CD4+ T cells from blood. The J gene is TRBJ2-1, the V gene TRBV7-3, with 11 bases matching TRBD2. This clonotype was obtained from a man aged 18 to 29 in good health. The CDR3 nucleotides read TGTGCCAGCAGCCTGGGACTAGCGGTCTACAATGAGCAGTTCTTC. Residues: CASSLGLAVYNEQFF.